The present T cell receptor beta chain was sequenced within a study of vaccination effects on CD4 cells after COVID-19. Regarding the study as a whole: Marked contraction was observed in infection-induced and vaccine-induced clones late after vaccination. Researchers report that only 1 of 255 vaccine-induced clones in healthy vaccinees cross-reacted with common cold coronaviruses.

The repertoire was sequenced with immunoSEQ multiplex PCR; TCRdb's copy has only in-frame clones and lacks some. The profile shows 27,000 or so clones, roughly two thirds of them singletons. ViraFEST assay sequencing came after antigen-specific CD4+ T cells were expanded with viral peptide pools. Culturing for about ten days preceded CD4+ T cell isolation. Vaccinated participants had no history of SARS-CoV-2 infection and tested negative for nucleocapsid antibodies. Wells of around 2 million PBMC each were grown with about 9.5 IU/ml IL-2 and around 10 ug/ml peptides. Days 3 and 7 saw half the medium replaced with IL-2 medium. Turning to this clone: Its antigen is unidentified.

This TCR was sampled from a human donor who received a COVID-19 vaccine. The specimen comprised CD4+ T cells from PBMCs cultured with SARS-CoV-2 spike peptides, sampled before COVID-19 vaccination.

The CDR3 DNA sequence: TGTGCCAGCTCTAAAGGGGGCGCGGAGACCCAGTACTTC. This codes for CASSKGGAETQYF. J is TRBJ2-5 and V is TRBV2, with 7 bases fitting TRBD1. The CDR3 contains 13 residues. Germline CDR1 and CDR2: SNHLY and FYNNEI. The V gene end was trimmed by 8 bases and the J gene end by 5 bases; junction bases not matched to a gene: 8.